The clone carrying this T cell receptor (beta chain) was seen more than once but under ten times. Its antigen is unknown. This entry belongs to a study of vaccination effects on CD4 cells after COVID-19. Study-level information: Vaccine administered to participants consisted of two doses of either BNT162b2 or mRNA-1273.

In the ViraFEST assay, antigen-specific CD4+ clonotypes were identified by expansion after peptide-pool stimulation. Isolating CD4+ T cells followed about 10 days of culture. Vaccine recipients lacked prior SARS-CoV-2 infection and had negative nucleocapsid antibodies. Half-medium changes using IL-2 medium occurred on days 3 and 7. The protocol was immunoSEQ multiplex PCR, while the TCRdb copy is restricted to in-frame clones and leaves out a portion. Of 20,000 to 25,000 clones listed, 75% were seen once; the top ten hold roughly a fifth. Trimming took 3 bases from V and 8 from J; bases not matched to a gene: 3. CDR3 length: 13 residues. Germline lookup yields CDR1 MNHEY and CDR2 SVGAGI.

V and J are TRBV6-5 and TRBJ1-2; TRBD1 matches 10 bases. This sample comprised CD4+ T cells from PBMCs cultured with HCoV-NL63 spike peptides, obtained before COVID-19 vaccination. The sequence was obtained from a human donor who received a COVID-19 vaccine. The CDR3 DNA is TGTGCCAGCAGTTATGGGGACAGGGGAGGCTACACCTTC. Translating gives CASSYGDRGGYTF.